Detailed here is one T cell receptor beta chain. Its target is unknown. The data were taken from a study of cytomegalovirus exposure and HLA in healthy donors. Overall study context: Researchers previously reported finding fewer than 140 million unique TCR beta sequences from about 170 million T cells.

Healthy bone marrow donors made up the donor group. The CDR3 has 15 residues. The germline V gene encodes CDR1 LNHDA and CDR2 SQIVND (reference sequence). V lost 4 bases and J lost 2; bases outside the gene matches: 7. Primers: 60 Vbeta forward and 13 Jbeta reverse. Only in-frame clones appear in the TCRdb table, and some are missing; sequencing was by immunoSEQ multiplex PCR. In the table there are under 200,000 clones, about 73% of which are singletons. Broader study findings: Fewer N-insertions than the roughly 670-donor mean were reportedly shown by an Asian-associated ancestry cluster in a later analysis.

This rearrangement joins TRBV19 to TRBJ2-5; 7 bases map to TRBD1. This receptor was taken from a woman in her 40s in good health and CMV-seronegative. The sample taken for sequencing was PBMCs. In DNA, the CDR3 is TGTGCCAGTAGTAGGCCCGGGACAGCACAAGAGACCCAGTACTTC. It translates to CASSRPGTAQETQYF.